These 27 T cell receptor beta chains were all obtained from the same sample, sequenced in a study of kidney transplant recipient with SARS-CoV-2 infection. TCRdb fed the reads into MiXCR, producing one record per CDR3 protein. The sample includes fewer than 250,000 distinct CDR3 sequences, about 30% seen only once; the top ten take roughly 7%. The sequencing used a blood sample, collected at baseline and on day 111 from a kidney transplant recipient. All receptors derive from a male patient younger than 45 who had COVID-19 and was a kidney transplant recipient. Some T cells may have come from the graft donor.

This clonotype was picked up many times. The chain is built from TRBV14 and TRBJ2-1; 8 bases match TRBD2. The J segment lost 1 base and the V segment lost 6 bases, leaving 11 bases of the junction unmatched. The germline gives CDR1 SGHDN, CDR2 FVKESK. The CDR3 totals 17 residues. The CDR3 nucleotides read TGTGCCAGCAGTCCCTCGACTAGCGCTGGGTCCTACAATGAGCAGTTCTTC. Translating gives CASSPSTSAGSYNEQFF. Using reference TRBV14 and TRBJ2-1 for the parts outside the CDR3, the full variable domain is EAGVTQFPSHSVIEKGQTVTLRCDPISGHDNLYWYRRVMGKEIKFLLHFVKESKQDESGMPNNRFLAERTGGTYSTLKVQPAELEDSGVYFCASSPSTSAGSYNEQFFGPGTRLTVL.

The rearrangement uses TRBV5-6 and TRBJ2-1; D remains unclear. V was clipped by 2 bases and J by 0 bases, with 12 bases between them. Germline V CDR1 and CDR2: SGHDT, YYEEEE. CDR3 length: 16 amino acids. The CDR3 nucleotides are TGTGCCAGCAGCTTTATCTACTCCAGCTCCTACAATGAGCAGTTCTTC. Its protein is CASSFIYSSSYNEQFF.

This chain connects TRBV12-3 or TRBV12-4 to TRBJ2-1, with 11 bases lining up with TRBD2. The CDR3 sequence is 18 residues long. V shed 6 bases, J shed 2 bases, and the junction held 12 bases outside the gene matches. This CDR3 is CASSPRGASGRPYNEQFF. The CDR3 nucleotides are TGTGCCAGCAGCCCCCGAGGTGCTAGCGGGAGGCCCTACAATGAGCAGTTCTTC.

The genes are TRBV7-2 and TRBJ1-2, with D hard to call. The germline gives CDR1 SGHTA, CDR2 FQGNSA. The V gene lost 4 bases and the J gene lost 2 bases, with 20 bases spanning the gap. The CDR3 spans 17 residues. The CDR3 is CASSWASRDGKNYGYTF. The CDR3 DNA sequence: TGTGCCAGCAGCTGGGCCTCCAGAGACGGAAAGAACTATGGCTACACCTTC.

About this clonotype: A much larger clone is a single base away; this may be a read error. The chain has TRBV7-8 and TRBJ1-5; 9 bases are shared with TRBD1. The CDR3 spans 18 residues. Germline V gives CDR1 SGHVS, CDR2 FQNEAQ. V lost 8 bases and J lost 7; bases outside the gene matches: 21. The CDR3 sequence: CASGPTLPVGQGKQPQHF. Written as DNA, the CDR3 is TGTGCCAGCGGCCCTACCCTCCCGGTCGGACAGGGGAAGCAGCCCCAGCATTTT.

This clonotype was recorded a few times. V usage is TRBV21-1 and J usage is TRBJ2-3; the table assigns TRBD2, which was not confirmed against the DNA. TRBV21-1 represents a pseudogene. The CDR3 is 18 residues long. Written as DNA, the CDR3 is TGTGCCAGCAGCAAACGCCCCGAACTAGCGGGAGGTAAGGATACGCAGTATTTT. Translated: CASSKRPELAGGKDTQYF.

This chain links TRBV29-1 with TRBJ2-2, with D possibly TRBD2 on 6 matching bases. Trimming shortened V by 4 bases and J by 1 base, and 13 bases separated the two germline ends. The CDR3 consists of 15 residues. Germline CDR1 and CDR2: SQVTM and ANQGSEA. CDR3 residues: CSVVVADVNTGELFF. The CDR3 DNA is TGCAGCGTTGTCGTAGCGGACGTGAACACCGGGGAGCTGTTTTTT.

Only a few counts were recorded for this clonotype. It may be a read error: a sequence one base away is much more abundant. This chain uses TRBV10-3 with TRBJ2-7; 10 bases align to TRBD2. CDR3 length equals 16 residues. CDR1 is ENHRY and CDR2 is SYGVKD in the germline V gene. The DNA of the CDR3 is TGTGCCGTCAGTGAGAACCCAGCGGGAGGGCCTTACGAGCAGTACTTC. This encodes CAVSENPAGGPYEQYF.

This clonotype was observed many times. The V gene is TRBV5-6, the J gene TRBJ1-1; no clear D gene. Germline V gives CDR1 SGHDT, CDR2 YYEEEE. V lost 1 base and J 1 base, leaving 8 bases between the germline ends. The CDR3 is 14 residues long. Here the CDR3 reads CASSLLQTNTEAFF. The CDR3 nucleotides read TGTGCCAGCAGCTTGTTACAGACGAACACTGAAGCTTTCTTT.

The genes are TRBV20-1 and TRBJ2-1; 11 bases are a match to TRBD2. CDR3 size: 15 residues. The germline gives CDR1 DFQATT, CDR2 SNEGSKA (reference sequence). V lost 0 bases to trimming and J lost 10 bases; unmatched junction nucleotides: 8. For the CDR3, the DNA is TGCAGTGCTAGAGATCGGGTAGCGGGAGGGCCGGAGCAGTTCTTC. As protein: CSARDRVAGGPEQFF.

This clonotype occurred many times. The rearrangement joins TRBV19 to TRBJ1-5; a possible D gene is TRBD1 (5 bases). CDR3 length: 14 amino acids. Germline CDR1 LNHDA, CDR2 SQIVND (reference sequence). Trimming shortened V by 1 base and J by 4 bases, and 8 bases separated the two germline ends. The CDR3 protein is CASSIGQGNQPQHF. The DNA of the CDR3 is TGTGCCAGTAGTATAGGGCAGGGTAATCAGCCCCAGCATTTT.

To note about this clonotype: With a much larger clone just one base away, this may be a read error. The rearrangement joins TRBV12-2 to TRBJ2-2; the table's D call of TRBD1 was not tested on the DNA. TRBV12-2 is an annotated pseudogene. The CDR3 covers 22 residues. The CDR3 loop reads CASGLGGLGRGVFRMGTGELFF. In DNA form, the CDR3 reads TGTGCCAGCGGCTTAGGCGGACTTGGGCGGGGAGTATTTCGAATGGGGACCGGGGAGCTGTTTTTT.

This clonotype was detected many times. The chain uses TRBV11-1 and TRBJ1-1; D is possibly TRBD1 (5 bases). Germline V CDR1 and CDR2: SGHAT, FQDESV (reference sequence). The germline V and J ends were trimmed by 3 bases and 5 bases, with 16 bases remaining between them. This CDR3 comprises 15 residues. The CDR3 region has the DNA TGTGCCAGCAGCTTGGGTTTAGGGGCGATTACTGAAGCTTTCTTT. Its translation: CASSLGLGAITEAFF.

This clonotype came up many times. The chain has TRBV11-2 and TRBJ1-2; D is uncertain. From germline, CDR1 is SGHAT and CDR2 FQNNGV. The CDR3 contains 17 residues. Trimming cost V 5 bases and J 4 bases, with 23 bases left between them. The CDR3 spells CASSASLTSRKTYGYTF. In DNA, the CDR3 is TGTGCCAGCAGCGCCTCGTTAACAAGCAGAAAGACCTATGGCTACACCTTC.

V is TRBV9 and J is TRBJ2-3; D is perhaps TRBD1 (6 bases). The CDR3 contains 15 residues. Between the trimmed V and J ends, which lost 3 bases and 2 bases, there was a span of 13 bases. Germline V gene data show CDR1 as SGDLS and CDR2 as YYNGEE. In DNA, the CDR3 is TGTGCCAGCAGCGGACTGACAGGCCCCACAGATACGCAGTATTTT. As protein: CASSGLTGPTDTQYF.

Comment on this clonotype: A clone one base away is much larger, so this may be a read error. The gene calls are TRBV18 and TRBJ2-2; 10 nucleotides agree with TRBD2. The CDR3 has 13 residues. Germline-derived CDR1 and CDR2 are KGHSH and LQKENI. The DNA for the CDR3 is TGTGCCAGCTCCCTAGCGGGAGTCAGAGAGCTGGTTTTT. As protein: CASSLAGVRELVF.

This clonotype was seen repeatedly, ten times or more. The V and J genes are TRBV21-1 and TRBJ2-3. TRBV21-1 corresponds to a pseudogene. The CDR3 extends over 17 amino acids. The CDR3 DNA is TGTGCCAGCAGCTCACAAATAGCTACAGTCATGCAAGATACGCAGTATTTT. Translating gives CASSSQIATVMQDTQYF.

Worth noting for this clonotype: This may arise from a read error, as a much more abundant clone is one base away. This rearrangement joins TRBV20-1 to TRBJ1-1; TRBD1 matches 7 bases. CDR1 is DFQATT, CDR2 SNEGSKA, per germline (reference sequence). The V gene end was trimmed by 2 bases and the J gene end by 5 bases; junction bases not matched to a gene: 8. This CDR3 spans 14 amino acids. Written as DNA, the CDR3 is TGCAGTGCTAGACCACAGGGGCGGCCTACTGAAGCTTTCTTT. This sequence encodes CSARPQGRPTEAFF.

This clonotype was found many times. This chain connects TRBV12-3 or TRBV12-4 to TRBJ1-2; D gene ambiguous. The length of the CDR3 is 17 residues. V lost 5 bases to trimming and J lost 4 bases, with 23 bases between them. The CDR3 region has the DNA TGTGCCAGCAGTCCTAGAGACACAGCAGGAAAGACCTATGGCTACACCTTC. Its translation: CASSPRDTAGKTYGYTF.

There are a few counts of this clonotype. The rearrangement joins TRBV19 to TRBJ2-5, with D perhaps TRBD2 (7 bases). This CDR3 has 15 amino acids. V gave up 1 base and J gave up 4 bases, with 13 bases separating them. Per the germline V gene, CDR1 is LNHDA and CDR2 is SQIVND (reference sequence). The CDR3 region is CASSIGGGAGETQYF. CDR3 coding DNA: TGTGCCAGTAGTATAGGTGGGGGGGCTGGAGAGACCCAGTACTTC.

A word on this clonotype: Without the conserved terminal phenylalanine or tryptophan, this CDR3 likely stems from a read error. V is TRBV2 and J is TRBJ2-5, with D perhaps being TRBD1 or TRBD2 (5 bases each). Germline V gives CDR1 SNHLY, CDR2 FYNNEI. The CDR3 loop spans 16 amino acids. V shed 6 bases and J shed 5 bases, with 22 bases lying between them. The chain's CDR3 is CASRAYRGPRGETQYC. CDR3 DNA sequence: TGTGCCAGCAGGGCATACCGGGGACCCCGAGGGGAGACCCAGTACTGC.

This clonotype was picked up one time. A single base separates this from a much larger clone, so it may be a read error. The gene calls are TRBV7-9 and TRBJ1-5; D gene uncertain. This CDR3 contains 12 residues. CDR1 and CDR2 (germline): SEHNR, FQNEAQ (reference sequence). CDR3 DNA sequence: TGTGTCAGCAGACGAAATGATCAGCCCCAGCATTTT. Amino acids: CVSRRNDQPQHF.

This clonotype was detected only once. The genes are TRBV21-1 and TRBJ2-3; the table's TRBD2 call for D was not verified on the DNA. TRBV21-1 is an annotated pseudogene. The length of the CDR3 is 17 residues. CDR3 protein: CAGRYSPATVMQDTQYF. CDR3 DNA: TGTGCCGGCAGATATAGTCCAGCTACAGTCATGCAAGATACGCAGTATTTT.

This clonotype was recorded at least ten times. This sequence joins TRBV19 and TRBJ1-5; D might be TRBD1 (5 bases). Trimming removed 10 bases at V and 0 bases at J, with 16 bases between. The CDR3 covers 15 residues. Germline-derived CDR1 and CDR2 are LNHDA and SQIVND (reference sequence). CDR3 loop: CATIGADYSNQPQHF. The CDR3 DNA sequence: TGTGCCACCATTGGGGCGGACTATAGCAATCAGCCCCAGCATTTT. The full variable domain, rest sourced from reference TRBV19 and TRBJ1-5, is DGGITQSPKYLFRKEGQNVTLSCEQNLNHDAMYWYRQDPGQGLRLIYYSQIVNDFQKGDIAEGYSVSREKKESFPLTVTSAQKNPTAFYLCATIGADYSNQPQHFGDGTRLSIL.

The rearrangement uses TRBV7-2 and TRBJ2-3; TRBD2 agrees at 9 bases. This CDR3 comprises 16 residues. The J segment lost 5 bases and the V segment lost 0 bases, leaving 6 bases of the junction unmatched. Germline values: CDR1 SGHTA, CDR2 FQGNSA. The CDR3 spells CASSLASGSGIDTQYF. The CDR3 DNA sequence: TGTGCCAGCAGCTTAGCTAGCGGGAGTGGTATAGATACGCAGTATTTT.

In this sample, this clonotype turned up many times. This sequence joins TRBV15 and TRBJ1-2; no firm D call. Germline CDR1 reads LNHNV; CDR2 reads YYDKDF (reference sequence). This CDR3 is 17 amino acids long. V was cut by 0 bases and J by 4 bases, with 18 bases left in between. CDR3 protein: CATSRDSRCGKTYGYTF. The CDR3 DNA reads as TGTGCCACCAGCAGAGATTCAAGGTGTGGAAAGACCTATGGCTACACCTTC.

This clonotype has a handful of counts. The chain joins TRBV19 to TRBJ2-5; 8 nucleotides align to TRBD1. The germline CDR1 and CDR2 sequences are LNHDA and SQIVND (reference sequence). This CDR3 is built from 17 residues. The V segment lost 6 bases and the J segment 3 bases; nucleotides outside the gene matches: 15. CDR3 bases: TGTGCCAGTAGAGACAGGGGAGTTAGTGGTTCCAAAGAGACCCAGTACTTC. Translating it yields CASRDRGVSGSKETQYF.